A single sample gave rise to the 30 T cell receptor beta chains below, sequenced in a study of T cell changes during pregnancy in multiple sclerosis. Measured with immunoSEQ multiplex PCR; TCRdb has only the in-frame clones, and not every one. The sample lists about 110,000 clones, 92% occurring once. Sequences were derived from peripheral blood, sampled in the third trimester of pregnancy. The receptors stem from a female donor with multiple sclerosis, enrolled in a pregnancy study.

The J gene is TRBJ2-1, the V gene TRBV5-6; no definite D call. Germline V lookup: CDR1 SGHDT, CDR2 YYEEEE. V was cut by 4 bases and J by 2 bases, with 16 bases left in between. The CDR3 has 16 residues. The DNA of the CDR3 is TGTGCCAGCAGCCTGACGCGAGGTGGCACCTACAATGAGCAGTTCTTC. It yields the protein CASSLTRGGTYNEQFF.

This chain connects TRBV4-2 to TRBJ2-1; TRBD2 is a possible D gene (5 bases). Trimming left V 4 bases short and J 2 bases short, with 18 bases between. CDR3 size: 17 residues. Looked up from germline, CDR1 is LGHNA and CDR2 is YNFKEQ. CDR3 protein: CASSPESAGLPYNEQFF. For the CDR3, the DNA is TGTGCCAGCAGCCCTGAATCTGCGGGCCTTCCCTACAATGAGCAGTTCTTC.

This rearrangement joins TRBV6-1 to TRBJ1-5; 10 bases line up with TRBD1. The V and J ends lost 7 bases and 3 bases, in that order; junction bases with no gene match: 6. From germline, CDR1 is MNHNS and CDR2 SASEGT. The length of the CDR3 is 15 residues. The CDR3 DNA follows: TGTGCCAGCAAGGCCGGGACAGGGGTCAATCAGCCCCAGCATTTT. This codes for CASKAGTGVNQPQHF.

This clone was counted once. The gene calls are TRBV6-5 and TRBJ2-7, with D tentatively TRBD2 (7 bases). From germline, CDR1 is MNHEY and CDR2 SVGAGI. V was pared by 7 bases and J by 5 bases, with 21 bases between. The CDR3 spans 15 residues. The CDR3 loop is CASTSGWGRGNEQYF. The CDR3 coding sequence is TGTGCCAGCACCTCCGGGTGGGGGAGGGGGAACGAGCAGTACTTC.

This chain joins TRBV9 and TRBJ1-1; D unclear. V was pared by 4 bases and J by 0 bases, with 19 bases between. The CDR3 runs 17 residues. Germline CDR1 is SGDLS and CDR2 is YYNGEE. CDR3 DNA: TGTGCCAGCAGCCCCACCTTTTCCACAGCCATGAACACTGAAGCTTTCTTT. It specifies CASSPTFSTAMNTEAFF.

This chain uses TRBV27 with TRBJ2-7; D unclear. CDR3 length: 12 residues. V was shortened by 5 bases and J by 6 bases, with 11 bases between the two germline ends. From germline, CDR1 is MNHEY and CDR2 SMNVEV (reference sequence). The CDR3 loop is CASSPPAGEQYF. In nucleotides, the CDR3 is TGTGCCAGCAGTCCCCCGGCAGGCGAGCAGTACTTC.

The chain couples TRBV29-1 to TRBJ2-3; 10 positions agree with TRBD1. Trimming removed 6 bases from V and 6 bases from J; junction bases left unmatched: 9. Germline assignment: CDR1 SQVTM and CDR2 ANQGSEA. There are 14 residues in the CDR3. CDR3 DNA: TGCAGCGTCGAAACCGGGACAGGGGTCGATACGCAGTATTTT. Protein product: CSVETGTGVDTQYF.

This sequence joins TRBV5-4 and TRBJ2-3; 12 positions match TRBD2. Germline CDR1 and CDR2: SGHNT and YYREEE (reference sequence). Losses at the gene ends were 7 bases for V and 6 bases for J; bases not matched to a gene: 9. This CDR3 has 15 amino acids. The CDR3 DNA reads TGTGCCAGCTCCTTCGGACTAGCGGGAACGGATACGCAGTATTTT. It encodes CASSFGLAGTDTQYF.

V usage is TRBV5-4 and J usage is TRBJ2-7, with TRBD1 matching over 7 bases. The CDR3 spans 12 residues. V lost 3 bases to trimming and J lost 11 bases; unmatched junction nucleotides: 8. Germline assignment: CDR1 SGHNT and CDR2 YYREEE (reference sequence). Here the CDR3 reads CASSSTDRDKYF. The CDR3 DNA is TGTGCCAGCAGCTCTACCGACAGGGACAAGTACTTC. Full variable domain (outside the CDR3, taken from reference TRBV5-4 and TRBJ2-7): ETGVTQSPTHLIKTRGQQVTLRCSSQSGHNTVSWYQQALGQGPQFIFQYYREEENGRGNFPPRFSGLQFPNYSSELNVNALELDDSALYLCASSSTDRDKYFGPGTRLTVT.

The rearrangement joins TRBV27 to TRBJ1-2; tentative D call: TRBD1 (6 bases). The CDR3 is 15 amino acids. Trimming removed 8 bases at V and 4 bases at J, with 20 bases between. The germline V gene encodes CDR1 MNHEY and CDR2 SMNVEV (reference sequence). The CDR3 sequence: CASGPLDSDFYGYTF. Here the CDR3 DNA reads TGTGCCAGCGGTCCTCTGGACAGTGATTTCTATGGCTACACCTTC.

The rearrangement links TRBV19 to TRBJ2-1; 8 nucleotides agree with TRBD2. The CDR3 runs 15 residues. Per the germline V gene, CDR1 is LNHDA and CDR2 is SQIVND (reference sequence). V shed 3 bases and J 9 bases; nucleotides not matched to a gene: 10. CDR3 DNA: TGTGCCAGTAGTATGACGGCGGGGGGATTAGGTGAGCAGTTCTTC. Translated: CASSMTAGGLGEQFF.

This sequence joins TRBV7-7 and TRBJ2-1; a weak D match, TRBD2 (5 bases). Trimming removed 5 bases from V and 9 bases from J, with 11 bases in between. Germline lookup yields CDR1 SSHAT and CDR2 FNYEAQ (reference sequence). This CDR3 comprises 12 residues. In nucleotides, the CDR3 is TGTGCCAGCAGCGCGGACTGGGGTGAGCAGTTCTTC. It specifies CASSADWGEQFF.

This rearrangement joins TRBV18 to TRBJ1-5, with unresolved D. Deletions cut 3 bases from V and 6 bases from J, with 15 bases between. The CDR3 has 15 residues. Germline CDR1 is KGHSH and CDR2 is LQKENI. The CDR3: CASSPEAQKTQPQHF. CDR3 nucleotides: TGTGCCAGCTCACCGGAGGCGCAGAAAACTCAGCCCCAGCATTTT.

The J gene is TRBJ2-5, the V gene TRBV18; 11 positions agree with TRBD2. V lost 1 base to trimming and J lost 3 bases; unmatched junction nucleotides: 4. Germline-derived CDR1 and CDR2 are KGHSH and LQKENI. The CDR3 is made up of 16 amino acids. The CDR3 spells CASSPRTSGREETQYF. In DNA, the CDR3 is TGTGCCAGCTCACCACGAACTAGCGGGAGAGAAGAGACCCAGTACTTC.

The rearrangement uses TRBV7-6 and TRBJ2-7, with D tentatively TRBD1 (5 bases). CDR3 length: 15 amino acids. V dropped 5 bases and J dropped 3 bases, with 17 bases sitting between them. The germline V gene has CDR1 SGHVS and CDR2 FNYEAQ. The CDR3 DNA is TGTGCCAGCAGCGCAGGCGACAGCGTGATCTACGAGCAGTACTTC. Its translation is CASSAGDSVIYEQYF. Complete variable domain (other parts from reference TRBV7-6 and TRBJ2-7): GAGVSQSPRYKVTKRGQDVALRCDPISGHVSLYWYRQALGQGPEFLTYFNYEAQQDKSGLPNDRFSAERPEGSISTLTIQRTEQRDSAMYRCASSAGDSVIYEQYFGPGTRLTVT.

This chain links TRBV28 with TRBJ1-5, with D uncertain. The ends were cut back, 3 bases at V and 5 bases at J, with 11 bases in the middle. CDR3 length: 14 residues. The germline V gene has CDR1 MDHEN and CDR2 SYDVKM. CDR3 DNA sequence: TGTGCCAGCAGTTTGGGCAGTACCCATCAGCCCCAGCATTTT. Protein: CASSLGSTHQPQHF.

This sequence joins TRBV5-6 and TRBJ2-1, with TRBD1 identical over 8 bases. The V gene end was trimmed by 4 bases and the J gene end by 5 bases; junction bases not matched to a gene: 11. This CDR3 region has 16 residues. Germline CDR1 reads SGHDT; CDR2 reads YYEEEE. The CDR3 bases are TGTGCCAGCAGCGGGACAGGAGTCTTTTACCACAATGAGCAGTTCTTC. This encodes CASSGTGVFYHNEQFF.

This chain links TRBV5-4 with TRBJ2-7; 7 bases match TRBD2. V was pared by 4 bases and J by 0 bases, with 7 bases of the junction left unmatched. The length of the CDR3 is 15 residues. Germline V gene data show CDR1 as SGHNT and CDR2 as YYREEE (reference sequence). CDR3 DNA: TGTGCCAGCAGCCGGGAGGTAAGAGGCTCCTACGAGCAGTACTTC. Protein: CASSREVRGSYEQYF.

The V gene is TRBV7-9, the J gene TRBJ2-3; the D gene is possibly TRBD1 (6 bases). The V end was cut by 4 bases, the J end by 0 bases, with 11 bases between. This CDR3 spans 15 amino acids. CDR1 and CDR2 from the germline V gene are SEHNR and FQNEAQ (reference sequence). CDR3 coding DNA: TGTGCCAGCAGCTCGCGGACAGCTAGCACAGATACGCAGTATTTT. Amino acid sequence: CASSSRTASTDTQYF.

The CDR3 is CSVGDIKNTGELFF. DNA for the CDR3: TGCAGCGTGGGGGACATAAAGAACACCGGGGAGCTGTTTTTT. This chain joins TRBV29-1 and TRBJ2-2, with a weak D call TRBD1 (6 bases). The CDR3 runs to 14 residues. V lost 6 bases, J lost 1 base, and 12 bases lay in between. CDR1 is SQVTM, CDR2 ANQGSEA, per germline.

V usage is TRBV6-1 and J usage is TRBJ2-7; a weak D match, TRBD1 (6 bases). CDR3 size: 14 residues. Trimming left V 5 bases short and J 0 bases short, with 11 bases between. CDR1 and CDR2 from the germline V gene are MNHNS and SASEGT. DNA of the CDR3: TGTGCCAGCAGTCCCTCAGGGGCCTCCTACGAGCAGTACTTC. Translation: CASSPSGASYEQYF.

This sequence joins TRBV7-8 and TRBJ1-5; TRBD1 matches 7 bases. The CDR3 runs to 15 residues. With 5 bases clipped from V and 4 bases from J, the junction kept 8 bases outside the gene matches. Looked up from germline, CDR1 is SGHVS and CDR2 is FQNEAQ. For the CDR3, the DNA is TGTGCCAGCAGCCCGGGAGCGGACAGGAATCAGCCCCAGCATTTT. This translates into CASSPGADRNQPQHF.

The CDR3 DNA reads as TGTGCCAGCAGTTTTGGGGTTAGCGGGAGGGCAGTTAATGAGCAGTTCTTC. Protein: CASSFGVSGRAVNEQFF. The chain links TRBV28 to TRBJ2-1, with 11 positions matching TRBD2. The CDR3 loop spans 17 amino acids. V shed 3 bases, J shed 7 bases, and the junction held 11 bases outside the gene matches. Looked up from germline, CDR1 is MDHEN and CDR2 is SYDVKM.

This clone was detected once. The V gene is TRBV19, the J gene TRBJ2-2; the match to TRBD2 covers 15 bases. Looked up from germline, CDR1 is LNHDA and CDR2 is SQIVND (reference sequence). The CDR3 extends over 18 amino acids. J was trimmed by 4 bases and V by 4 bases; bases with no gene match: 7. The CDR3 protein is CASSKVGLAGGVTGELFF. CDR3 bases: TGTGCCAGTAGTAAAGTAGGACTAGCGGGGGGGGTCACCGGGGAGCTGTTTTTT.

CDR3 sequence reads: CASSLAPPGSGDEKLFF. The CDR3 coding sequence is TGTGCCAGCAGCTTAGCACCCCCTGGAAGCGGAGATGAAAAACTGTTTTTT. The chain links TRBV7-6 to TRBJ1-4; D remains unclear. V shed 0 bases and J shed 6 bases, with 17 bases lying between them. The CDR3 length is 17 residues. Germline lookup yields CDR1 SGHVS and CDR2 FNYEAQ.

In DNA form, the CDR3 reads TGTGCCAGCAGCAAAGGGACTAGCGGGAGGGCGCAGTATTTT. Translation: CASSKGTSGRAQYF. The chain uses TRBV7-2 and TRBJ2-3, with TRBD2 identical over 16 bases. J was trimmed by 10 bases and V by 5 bases; bases with no gene match: 3. Germline loops: CDR1 SGHTA, CDR2 FQGNSA. The CDR3 extends over 14 amino acids.

This chain uses TRBV2 with TRBJ1-1; 8 bases are a match to TRBD1. J gave up 6 bases and V 5 bases, and 5 bases lay outside the gene matches. CDR1 and CDR2 from the germline V gene are SNHLY and FYNNEI. The CDR3 extends over 13 amino acids. CDR3 DNA sequence: TGTGCCAGCAGTTATACGGGACAGGCTGAAGCTTTCTTT. Its protein is CASSYTGQAEAFF.

The chain links TRBV7-2 to TRBJ1-2; D may be TRBD1 (5 bases). The CDR3 extends over 14 amino acids. Trimming took 3 bases from V and 4 from J, leaving 12 bases between them. CDR1 and CDR2 from the germline V gene are SGHTA and FQGNSA. CDR3 residues: CASSLLGGGYGYTF. The CDR3 DNA sequence: TGTGCCAGCAGCTTGTTGGGGGGAGGCTATGGCTACACCTTC.

The CDR3 loop is CASSYSRGPGGTEAFF. The CDR3 nucleotides read TGTGCCAGCAGTTACTCGAGGGGGCCTGGTGGCACTGAAGCTTTCTTT. V usage is TRBV6-5 and J usage is TRBJ1-1; 7 bases are shared with TRBD1. The CDR3 covers 16 residues. The V segment lost 0 bases and the J segment 4 bases; nucleotides outside the gene matches: 8. Germline V gene lookup returns CDR1 MNHEY and CDR2 SVGAGI.

The chain couples TRBV5-6 to TRBJ2-7; 9 bases match TRBD2. The CDR3 has 15 amino acids. Germline V gives CDR1 SGHDT, CDR2 YYEEEE. V trimming: 0 bases; J trimming: 7 bases; junction bases outside the gene matches: 8. The CDR3 region has the DNA TGTGCCAGCAGCTTGGAGGCGGGAGGGCCGGGGGAGCAGTACTTC. This codes for CASSLEAGGPGEQYF.